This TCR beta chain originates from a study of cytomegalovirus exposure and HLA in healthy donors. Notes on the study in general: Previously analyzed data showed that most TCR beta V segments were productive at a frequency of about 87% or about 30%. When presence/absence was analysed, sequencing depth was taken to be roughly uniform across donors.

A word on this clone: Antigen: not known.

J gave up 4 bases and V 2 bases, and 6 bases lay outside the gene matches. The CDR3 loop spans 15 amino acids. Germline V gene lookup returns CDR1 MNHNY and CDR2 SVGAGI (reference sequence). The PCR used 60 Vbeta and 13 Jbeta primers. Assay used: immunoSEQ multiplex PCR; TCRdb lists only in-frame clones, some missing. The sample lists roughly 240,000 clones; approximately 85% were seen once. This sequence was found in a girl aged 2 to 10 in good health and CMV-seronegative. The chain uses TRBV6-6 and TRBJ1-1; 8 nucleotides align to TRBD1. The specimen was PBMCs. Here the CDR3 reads CASSYATGAVTEAFF. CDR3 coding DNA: TGTGCCAGCAGTTACGCGACAGGGGCGGTCACTGAAGCTTTCTTT.